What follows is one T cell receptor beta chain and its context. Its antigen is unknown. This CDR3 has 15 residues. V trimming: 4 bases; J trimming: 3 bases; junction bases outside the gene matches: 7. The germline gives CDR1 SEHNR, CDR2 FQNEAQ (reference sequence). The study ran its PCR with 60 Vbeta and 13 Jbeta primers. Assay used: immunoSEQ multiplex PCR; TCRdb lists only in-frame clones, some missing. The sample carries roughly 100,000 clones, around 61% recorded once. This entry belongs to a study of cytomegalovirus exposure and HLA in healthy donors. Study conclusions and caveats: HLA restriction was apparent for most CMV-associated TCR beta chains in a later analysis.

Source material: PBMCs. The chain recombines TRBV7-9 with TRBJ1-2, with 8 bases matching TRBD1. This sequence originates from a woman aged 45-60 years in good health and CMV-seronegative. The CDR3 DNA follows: TGTGCCAGCAGCTCGCCTGGACAGGGAGACTATGGCTACACCTTC. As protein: CASSSPGQGDYGYTF.